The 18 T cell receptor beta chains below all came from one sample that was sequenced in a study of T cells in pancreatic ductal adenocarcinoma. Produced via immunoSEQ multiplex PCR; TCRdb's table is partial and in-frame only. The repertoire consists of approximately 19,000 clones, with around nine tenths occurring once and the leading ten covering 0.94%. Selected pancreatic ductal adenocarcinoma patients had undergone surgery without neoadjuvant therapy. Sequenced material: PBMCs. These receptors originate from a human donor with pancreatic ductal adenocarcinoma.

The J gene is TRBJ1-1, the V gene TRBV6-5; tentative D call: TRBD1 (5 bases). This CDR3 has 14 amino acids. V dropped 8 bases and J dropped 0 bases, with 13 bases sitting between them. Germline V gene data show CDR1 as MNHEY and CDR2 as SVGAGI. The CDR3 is CASGKGIMNTEAFF. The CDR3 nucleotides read TGTGCCAGCGGCAAGGGGATCATGAACACTGAAGCTTTCTTT.

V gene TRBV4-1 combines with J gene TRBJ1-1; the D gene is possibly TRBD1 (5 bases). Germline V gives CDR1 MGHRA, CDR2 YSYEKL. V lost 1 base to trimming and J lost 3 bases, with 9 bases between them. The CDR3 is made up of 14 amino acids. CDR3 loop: CASSQVVQDTEAFF. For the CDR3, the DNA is TGCGCCAGCAGCCAAGTGGTACAGGACACTGAAGCTTTCTTT.

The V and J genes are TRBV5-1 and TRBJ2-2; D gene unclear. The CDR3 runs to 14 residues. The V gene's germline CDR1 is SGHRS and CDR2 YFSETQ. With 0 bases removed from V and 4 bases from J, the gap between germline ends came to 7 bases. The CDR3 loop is CASSLGSFTGELFF. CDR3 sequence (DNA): TGCGCCAGCAGCTTGGGGAGTTTCACCGGGGAGCTGTTTTTT. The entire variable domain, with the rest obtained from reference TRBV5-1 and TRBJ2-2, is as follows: KAGVTQTPRYLIKTRGQQVTLSCSPISGHRSVSWYQQTPGQGLQFLFEYFSETQRNKGNFPGRFSGRQFSNSRSEMNVSTLELGDSALYLCASSLGSFTGELFFGEGSRLTVL.

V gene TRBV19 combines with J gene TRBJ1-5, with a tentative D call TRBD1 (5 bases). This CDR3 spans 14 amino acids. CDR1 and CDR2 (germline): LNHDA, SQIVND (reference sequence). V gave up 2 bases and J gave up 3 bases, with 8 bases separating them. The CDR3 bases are TGTGCCAGTAGTATACGACAGAACAATCAGCCCCAGCATTTT. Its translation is CASSIRQNNQPQHF.

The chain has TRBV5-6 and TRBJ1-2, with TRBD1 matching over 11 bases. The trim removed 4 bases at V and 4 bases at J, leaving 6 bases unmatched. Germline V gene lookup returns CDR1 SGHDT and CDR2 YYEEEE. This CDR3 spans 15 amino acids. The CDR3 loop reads CASSPGTGGGYGYTF. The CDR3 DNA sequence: TGTGCCAGCAGCCCAGGGACAGGGGGTGGCTATGGCTACACCTTC.

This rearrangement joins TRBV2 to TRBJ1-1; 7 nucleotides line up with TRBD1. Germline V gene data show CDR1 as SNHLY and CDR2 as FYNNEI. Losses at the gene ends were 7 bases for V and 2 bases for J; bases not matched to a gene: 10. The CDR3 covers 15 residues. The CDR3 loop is CASTNIGTANTEAFF. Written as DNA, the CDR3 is TGTGCCAGCACCAACATCGGGACAGCAAACACTGAAGCTTTCTTT.

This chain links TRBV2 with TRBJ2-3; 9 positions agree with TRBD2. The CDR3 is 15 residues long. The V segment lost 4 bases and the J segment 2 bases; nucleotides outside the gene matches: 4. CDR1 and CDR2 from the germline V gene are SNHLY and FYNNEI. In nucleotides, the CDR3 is TGTGCCAGCAGTGCGGTAGCGGGGGCCACAGATACGCAGTATTTT. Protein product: CASSAVAGATDTQYF. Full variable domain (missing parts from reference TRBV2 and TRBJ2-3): EPEVTQTPSHQVTQMGQEVILRCVPISNHLYFYWYRQILGQKVEFLVSFYNNEISEKSEIFDDQFSVERPDGSNFTLKIRSTKLEDSAMYFCASSAVAGATDTQYFGPGTRLTVL.

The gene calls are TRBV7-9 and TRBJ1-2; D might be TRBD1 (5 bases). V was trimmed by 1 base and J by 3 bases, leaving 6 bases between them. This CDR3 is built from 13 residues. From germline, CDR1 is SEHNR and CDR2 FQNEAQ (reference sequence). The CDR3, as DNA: TGTGCCAGCAGCTTAGGGGGGGACTATGGCTACACCTTC. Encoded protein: CASSLGGDYGYTF.

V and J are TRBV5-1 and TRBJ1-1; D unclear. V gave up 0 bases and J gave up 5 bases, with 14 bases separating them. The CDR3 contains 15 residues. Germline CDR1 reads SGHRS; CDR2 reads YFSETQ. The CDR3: CASSLGGSRGTEAFF. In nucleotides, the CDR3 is TGCGCCAGCAGCTTGGGAGGTTCTCGTGGGACTGAAGCTTTCTTT. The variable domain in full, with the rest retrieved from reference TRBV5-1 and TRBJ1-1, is KAGVTQTPRYLIKTRGQQVTLSCSPISGHRSVSWYQQTPGQGLQFLFEYFSETQRNKGNFPGRFSGRQFSNSRSEMNVSTLELGDSALYLCASSLGGSRGTEAFFGQGTRLTVV.

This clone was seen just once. The CDR3 spells CASSLDSSNQPQHF. The CDR3, as DNA: TGTGCCAGCAGCTTAGACAGTAGCAATCAGCCCCAGCATTTT. This chain uses TRBV7-2 with TRBJ1-5; D gene ambiguous. Trimming pared 1 base from V and 0 bases from J, leaving 4 bases between. The V gene's germline CDR1 is SGHTA and CDR2 FQGNSA. The CDR3 is made up of 14 amino acids.

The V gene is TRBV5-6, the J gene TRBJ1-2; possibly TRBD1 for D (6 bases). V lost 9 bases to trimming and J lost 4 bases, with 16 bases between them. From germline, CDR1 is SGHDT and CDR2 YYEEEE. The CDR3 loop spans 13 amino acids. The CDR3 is CAISTGSSYGYTF. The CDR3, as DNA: TGTGCCATCAGTACAGGGAGCAGCTATGGCTACACCTTC.

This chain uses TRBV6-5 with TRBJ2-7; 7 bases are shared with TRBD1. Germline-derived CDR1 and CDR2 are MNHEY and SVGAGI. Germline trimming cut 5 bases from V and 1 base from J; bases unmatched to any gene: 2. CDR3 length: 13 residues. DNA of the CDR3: TGTGCCAGCAGTCGACAGGGATCCTACGAGCAGTACTTC. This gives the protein CASSRQGSYEQYF.

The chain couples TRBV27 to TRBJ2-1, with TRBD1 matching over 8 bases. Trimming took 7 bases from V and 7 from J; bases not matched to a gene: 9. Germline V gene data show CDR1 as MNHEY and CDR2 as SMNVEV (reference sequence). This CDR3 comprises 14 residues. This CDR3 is CASTATGGRNEQFF. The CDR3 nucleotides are TGTGCCAGCACCGCAACAGGGGGGCGTAATGAGCAGTTCTTC.

CDR3 protein: CASSLGGGAPEAFF. DNA of the CDR3: TGTGCCAGCAGTCTCGGGGGAGGGGCCCCTGAAGCTTTCTTT. V gene TRBV28 combines with J gene TRBJ1-1; perhaps TRBD1 as D (5 bases). The CDR3 has 14 residues. The V end was cut by 5 bases, the J end by 6 bases, with 16 bases between. Germline CDR1 is MDHEN and CDR2 is SYDVKM.

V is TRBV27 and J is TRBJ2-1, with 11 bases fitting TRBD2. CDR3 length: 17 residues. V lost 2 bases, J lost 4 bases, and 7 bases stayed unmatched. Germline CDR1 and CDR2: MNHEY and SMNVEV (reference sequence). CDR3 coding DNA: TGTGCCAGCAGTTTACGGCCTAGCGGGGGGCAGTACAATGAGCAGTTCTTC. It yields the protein CASSLRPSGGQYNEQFF.

Here the CDR3 DNA reads TGTGCCAGCAGTTTATCTGGACTAGCGGCTTACAATGAGCAGTTCTTC. Protein sequence: CASSLSGLAAYNEQFF. The chain employs TRBV27 and TRBJ2-1, with TRBD2 identical over 10 bases. V trimming: 0 bases; J trimming: 4 bases; junction bases outside the gene matches: 3. The CDR3 runs 16 residues. CDR1 is MNHEY, CDR2 SMNVEV, per germline (reference sequence).

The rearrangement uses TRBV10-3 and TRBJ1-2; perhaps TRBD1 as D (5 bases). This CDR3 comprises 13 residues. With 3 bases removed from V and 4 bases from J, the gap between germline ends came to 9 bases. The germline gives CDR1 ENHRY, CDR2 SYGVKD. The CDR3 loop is CAISDREGYGYTF. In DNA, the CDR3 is TGTGCCATCAGTGACAGGGAGGGCTATGGCTACACCTTC.

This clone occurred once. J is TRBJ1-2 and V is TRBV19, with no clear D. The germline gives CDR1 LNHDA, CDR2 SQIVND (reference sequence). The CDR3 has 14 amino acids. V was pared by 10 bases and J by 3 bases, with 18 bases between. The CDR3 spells CATSGELRYYGYTF. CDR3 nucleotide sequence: TGTGCCACCTCCGGGGAGTTAAGGTACTATGGCTACACCTTC.